This T cell receptor (beta chain) emerged from a study of cytomegalovirus exposure and HLA in healthy donors (dated by TCRdb to the late 2010s). Concerning the study at large: According to an earlier analysis of 550 to 750 of the donors, about 170 million T cells yielded roughly 110 million unique TCR beta sequences and 276 Gb of sequence data. Approximately 300 gigabases of sequencing data and around 85 million unique TCR sequences made up an early release that covered 640 HLA-typed donors. Of the 300 to 450 genotyped donors, 65% to 90% fell in the genetic ancestry cluster associated with self-reported Caucasian donors. The study was designed to test whether signatures of past pathogen exposure could be identified by cataloging public T cell receptors. The study used immunosequencing to profile the T cell repertoires of 670 or so subjects and linked those repertoires to cytomegalovirus serostatus. In addition to the first cohort of about 650 subjects, a separate validation cohort of 100 to 150 different subjects was used. To predict cytomegalovirus infection status, the study brought together high-throughput TCR immunosequencing, statistical association of individual TCRs with disease status, and machine learning. A later analysis re-analyzed previously published TCR beta repertoires from 650 to 800 donors and added high-resolution HLA genotyping to study TCR occurrence patterns. The later analysis used no new phenotypic data to find candidate immune exposures, relying instead on TCR beta sequences and their occurrence across donors. In an earlier analysis of roughly 540 of the donors, high-throughput TCR beta sequencing was used to judge whether each TCR beta V gene segment behaved as functional or pseudogenic. Donor age, sex, ethnicity and CMV serostatus were collected together with the repertoire data. Genome-wide SNP genotypes for about 55% of the roughly 670 donors were used in a later genetic analysis, which treated that subset as a discovery cohort. All discovery cohort repertoires had been generated using a single sequencing platform. HLA typing covered class I and class II loci at four-digit resolution. Typing coverage varied by locus: 629-630 donors for A, B, C, DRB1 and DQB1; roughly 510 for DQA1; approximately 610 for DPA1; around 490 for DPB1. Roughly 5 DR-DQ haplotypes were handled as single units for association and clustering, since linkage in the cohort was strong. Across 398 genotyped donors of the cohort, an average of about 250,000 unique TCR beta nucleotide sequences per donor were sequenced, and around 19% of those sequences were non-productive. Study-wide conclusions, independent of this receptor: A few of the identified cytomegalovirus-associated TCR beta chains were confirmed in vitro to be specific for cytomegalovirus antigens. While some public TCRs were present in many individuals, most TCR sequences turned up only very rarely across donors. Because counts were too low, more than 15 rarely observed V segments, including chromosome 9 orphons, were left out of the earlier analysis of roughly 600 of the donors. Roughly uniform sequencing depth across donors was assumed in presence/absence analyses, although this assumption may not hold. A further reported finding was that TCR beta sequences accurately predicted the HLA-A and HLA-B alleles for most subjects in the first cohort. In a later analysis, most CMV-associated TCR beta chains were found to appear HLA-restricted, with HLA associations seemingly driven largely by CMV exposure. A total of about 150 TCR beta chains were listed by the study as associated with cytomegalovirus. Compared with equally common non-associated chains, HLA-associated TCR beta chains in a later analysis were more clonally expanded and had lower generation probabilities. Broadly in line with IMGT annotations, most TCR beta V segments showed up in productive rearrangements about 87% or about 30% of the time in an earlier analysis of under 700 of the donors. This cohort had only TCR beta chains sequenced, and the lack of alpha or paired-chain data limited which features could be detected. A later genetic analysis associated a missense DCLRE1C variant with V-gene and J-gene trimming of TCR beta chains, and an independent cohort replicated the association. The classifier was reported to diagnose cytomegalovirus status with high specificity and sensitivity in both the original and validation cohorts. In a later analysis, the rate of TCR association differed among HLA loci, with DRB1 alleles having the most associated TCRs and HLA-C alleles having the fewest. Correlated functional status among segregating V segments might reflect linkage disequilibrium, but an unknown experimental factor could not be ruled out. For the cohort, immune exposure information was limited to CMV serostatus. It was suggested by the authors that the approach could potentially be generalized to other disease states and immunological phenotypes. A cluster of highly shared sequence variants was judged likely to be a technical artifact of the sequencing pipeline. Several of the top co-occurrence clusters appeared to be linked to parvovirus B19, influenza, CMV and Epstein-Barr virus, according to a later analysis. A later analysis associated approximately 17,000 TCR beta sequences with specific HLA alleles at a false discovery rate of 0.05. Some IMGT-functional V segments, including TRBV6-2 and TRBV6-3, could not be told apart with the 87-base-pair reads, so those segments were excluded. When HLA alleles, especially DR and DQ, strongly co-occurred, attributing TCR associations to individual alleles was difficult. Because HLA typing was unavailable for some donors at each locus, only the typed subset was used in association tests. According to a later genetic analysis, donors in an Asian-associated ancestry cluster had fewer N-insertions in productive TCRs than the approximately 630-donor mean.

The CDR3 contains 17 residues, cysteine and phenylalanine counted. Only the CDR3 part of the read is kept: 51 bases, read in frame from the first base. The V end gives up 3 bases and the J end 4 bases, leaving 13 bases in the junction not matched to a gene. The germline V gene provides CDR1 SGDLS and CDR2 YYNGEE. The cohort consisted of approximately 690 healthy bone marrow donors. At the time of sampling, every cohort member was nominally healthy, though immune exposures that went unrecorded were likely present. The donor was CMV seropositive and belonged to the group of about 290 seropositive cohort members. A peripheral blood sample was provided by each donor, and peripheral blood mononuclear cells were used for TCR beta sequencing. The Qiagen DNeasy Blood Extraction Kit was used to extract genomic DNA from the blood cell samples. Receptors were amplified or captured by the immunoSEQ multiplex PCR assay. A mixture of 60 forward primers for TCR Vbeta segments and 13 reverse primers for TCR Jbeta segments was used in the multiplex PCR. The CDR3 region of rearranged TCR beta genes was amplified from genomic DNA with a multiplex PCR assay. The amplified TCR beta libraries were sequenced on the Illumina HiSeq System as 87-base-pair reads. The paper's data handling went like this. Across the 700 or so repertoires, a later analysis counted tens of millions of unique TCR beta chains, 9.5 million to 12 million of which were shared by at least two donors. Raw reads were error-corrected and collapsed into unique sequences with a nearest-neighbor algorithm that merged closely related sequences to remove PCR and sequencing errors. V, D and J gene segments were assigned by aligning CDR3 sequences to IMGT reference sequences. For a sequence to be retained, a match of at least six nucleotides to both a V gene segment and a J gene segment was required. A rearrangement counted as productive if the CDR3 had no stop codons and remained in frame with V and J, and every other rearrangement counted as non-productive. Following IMGT convention, CDR3 was defined as the stretch from the second conserved V-encoded cysteine to the conserved J-encoded phenylalanine. Sequences without an unambiguous match to a single V gene segment were excluded from the earlier analysis of approximately 560 of the donors. In an earlier analysis of more than 500 of the donors, a V segment was called functional when productive rearrangements were above 56.7%, and segregating when the standard deviation between donors exceeded 5%. A statistical classification framework was developed to diagnose cytomegalovirus status using the catalog of TCR beta chain sequences. In a later analysis, V and J genes were assigned by comparing TCR nucleotide sequences against IMGT/GENE-DB human TR gene sequences. A later analysis assigned CDR3 sequences and most-parsimonious VDJ recombination scenarios with the TCRdist pipeline. In a later analysis, each TCR beta chain was defined by its CDR3 amino acid sequence together with its V-gene family, and reads lacking a unique V-gene family were excluded. To address suspected cross-contamination and a sequencing artifact, a later analysis removed 592 highly shared, low-generation-probability nucleotide sequences. In a later analysis, a clonal expansion index for each public chain was calculated from normalized within-repertoire ranks of inferred template counts. A later analysis computed generation probabilities with a VDJ recombination model fitted to out-of-frame rearrangements, and checked the results against IGoR. A later analysis scored TCR-TCR, TCR-HLA and TCR-CMV co-occurrence with hypergeometric tests, applying a repertoire-size bias correction to TCR pairs. A later analysis estimated false discovery rates by permuting HLA or CMV assignments 20 times. A later analysis grouped co-occurring TCRs with DBSCAN, adding TCRdist sequence similarity when clustering within HLA-allele-positive subsets. Repertoires with fewer than 30,000 or more than 120,000 public chains, plus five repertoires with anomalous nucleotide sharing, were excluded from co-occurrence clustering. In TCRdb, the immuneACCESS table is reduced to in-frame sequences with V and J assigned. These tables do not hold every clone; where another copy was compared, an unresolved V gene accounts for under half, and the others remain unexplained. V and J calls plus clone size are reproduced from that table; the DNA served to infer D and trimming. Within this sample are roughly 110,000 clones, with around 76% of them counted one time only. 6.1% of the sample goes to the ten largest clones.

This clone was detected only a few times. The antigen it recognizes is unknown. There are no base qualities to consult, and no much larger clone falls within one base. Sequencing was done on a sample of PBMCs. The chain couples TRBV9 to TRBJ1-3, with 7 middle bases fitting TRBD1. The sequence was collected from a woman in her fifties or sixties in good health and CMV-seropositive. The CDR3 protein: CASSALGTALGGNTIYF. The nucleotides are TGTGCCAGCAGCGCGTTGGGGACAGCCTTGGGGGGAAACACCATATATTTT.